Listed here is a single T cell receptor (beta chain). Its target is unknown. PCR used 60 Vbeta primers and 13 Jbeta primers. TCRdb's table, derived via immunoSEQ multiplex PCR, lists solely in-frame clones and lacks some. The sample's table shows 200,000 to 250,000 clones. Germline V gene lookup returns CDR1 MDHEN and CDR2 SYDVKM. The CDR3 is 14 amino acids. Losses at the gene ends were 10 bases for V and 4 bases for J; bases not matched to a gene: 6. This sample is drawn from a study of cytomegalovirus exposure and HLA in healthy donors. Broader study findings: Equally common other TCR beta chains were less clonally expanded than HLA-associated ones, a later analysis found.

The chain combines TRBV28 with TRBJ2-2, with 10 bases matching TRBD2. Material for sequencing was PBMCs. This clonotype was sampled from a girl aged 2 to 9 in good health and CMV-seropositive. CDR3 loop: CATYLAGGTGELFF. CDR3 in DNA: TGTGCCACCTATTTAGCGGGAGGCACCGGGGAGCTGTTTTTT.